This TCR beta chain was documented in a study of control samples from healthy donors and cancer patients. TCRdb's copy holds only in-frame clones and misses some; the assay was immunoSEQ multiplex PCR. The sample carries about 54,000 clones, 95% to 96% recorded once. This clonotype was sampled from a woman aged 25 to 39 in good health. The material sequenced was blood.

The CDR3 region has the DNA TGTGCCAGCAGCTTAGGGACAGCGACACAAGAGACCCAGTACTTC. It yields the protein CASSLGTATQETQYF. This chain joins TRBV11-2 and TRBJ2-5; possibly TRBD1 for D (6 bases). The CDR3 covers 15 residues. Per the germline V gene, CDR1 is SGHAT and CDR2 is FQNNGV. Deletions cut 1 base from V and 2 bases from J, with 11 bases between.